The rows below give T cell receptor beta chains drawn from one sample of a study of identical twins. TCRdb used MiXCR to reprocess the 5' RACE reads, holding one entry per CDR3 protein. Of 450,000 or so distinct CDR3 sequences in the sample, less than 25% are singletons; the top ten hold 2.9%. This same sample was also part of a study on T cells expressing NK-cell markers.

The source material was CD4+ T cells sorted from blood. These receptors originate from a woman younger than 35 in good health. Each CDR3 is given with its conserved first and last residue. Each record gives: V gene, J gene, clone size, D gene, CDR3 protein, CDR3 DNA. The D gene is left open where the match is weak. Size is stated for part of the rows, as once, few or many counts, or as a class when the clone is expanded.

V gene: TRBV3-1
J gene: TRBJ2-1
clone size: few
D gene: TRBD2
CDR3 protein: CASSPSGADNEQFF
CDR3 DNA: TGTGCCAGCAGCCCTAGCGGGGCAGACAATGAGCAGTTCTTC

V gene: TRBV12-3/TRBV12-4
J gene: TRBJ2-3
clone size: few
D gene: NA
CDR3 protein: CASKPRLVTNTDTQYF
CDR3 DNA: TGTGCCAGCAAACCCAGACTAGTTACAAACACAGATACGCAGTATTTT

V gene: TRBV7-2
J gene: TRBJ2-7
clone size: NA
D gene: NA
CDR3 protein: CASSLNLAPEQYF
CDR3 DNA: TGTGCCAGCAGCTTAAACCTAGCCCCCGAGCAGTACTTC

V gene: TRBV6-1
J gene: TRBJ1-3
clone size: few
D gene: TRBD1
CDR3 protein: CASSRDRSSSGNTIYF
CDR3 DNA: TGTGCCAGCAGTAGGGACAGGTCTAGCTCTGGAAACACCATATATTTT

V gene: TRBV5-1
J gene: TRBJ2-3
clone size: few
D gene: NA
CDR3 protein: CASSAFSTDTQYF
CDR3 DNA: TGCGCCAGCAGTGCGTTCAGCACAGATACGCAGTATTTT

V gene: TRBV19
J gene: TRBJ2-7
clone size: NA
D gene: NA
CDR3 protein: CASSISPTSSYEQYF
CDR3 DNA: TGTGCCAGTAGTATCTCTCCTACAAGCTCCTACGAGCAGTACTTC

V gene: TRBV19
J gene: TRBJ2-5
clone size: NA
D gene: NA
CDR3 protein: CASSEGVKTQYF
CDR3 DNA: TGTGCCAGTAGTGAGGGCGTGAAGACCCAGTACTTC

V gene: TRBV12-3/TRBV12-4
J gene: TRBJ1-1
clone size: NA
D gene: NA
CDR3 protein: CASSFQGQREAFF
CDR3 DNA: TGTGCCAGCAGTTTCCAGGGCCAAAGGGAAGCTTTCTTT

V gene: TRBV12-3/TRBV12-4
J gene: TRBJ2-3
clone size: NA
D gene: TRBD1
CDR3 protein: CASSLRGQYTDTQYF
CDR3 DNA: TGTGCCAGCAGTTTAAGGGGACAGTACACAGATACGCAGTATTTT

V gene: TRBV11-2
J gene: TRBJ2-7
clone size: few
D gene: NA
CDR3 protein: CASSLDRSSIGYF
CDR3 DNA: TGTGCCAGCAGCTTAGACAGGTCATCAATAGGGTACTTC

V gene: TRBV5-1
J gene: TRBJ2-5
clone size: few
D gene: NA
CDR3 protein: CASSPRVLRETQYF
CDR3 DNA: TGCGCCAGCAGCCCCCGGGTGTTGAGGGAGACCCAGTACTTC

V gene: TRBV19
J gene: TRBJ1-1
clone size: NA
D gene: NA
CDR3 protein: CASSSKSGGNTEAFF
CDR3 DNA: TGTGCCAGTAGTTCGAAGTCCGGGGGGAACACTGAAGCTTTCTTT

V gene: TRBV15
J gene: TRBJ1-2
clone size: few
D gene: NA
CDR3 protein: CATRVTGRNYGYTF
CDR3 DNA: TGTGCCACCAGGGTCACAGGGCGTAACTATGGCTACACCTTC

V gene: TRBV5-5
J gene: TRBJ2-1
clone size: many
D gene: NA
CDR3 protein: CASSLVSQTSLQFF
CDR3 DNA: TGTGCCAGCAGCTTGGTGTCCCAAACTAGTTTGCAGTTCTTC

V gene: TRBV29-1
J gene: TRBJ2-3
clone size: many
D gene: NA
CDR3 protein: CSVEAGRDTQYF
CDR3 DNA: TGCAGCGTTGAAGCGGGAAGAGATACGCAGTATTTT

V gene: TRBV5-1
J gene: TRBJ2-3
clone size: NA
D gene: TRBD2
CDR3 protein: CASSLAGSGRPDTQYF
CDR3 DNA: TGCGCCAGCAGCTTGGCTGGTAGCGGGAGACCAGATACGCAGTATTTT

V gene: TRBV3-1
J gene: TRBJ1-1
clone size: NA
D gene: NA
CDR3 protein: CASSQGLKAFF
CDR3 DNA: TGTGCCAGCAGCCAAGGACTCAAAGCTTTCTTT

V gene: TRBV12-3/TRBV12-4
J gene: TRBJ1-2
clone size: many
D gene: TRBD1
CDR3 protein: CASSPRTGNYGYTF
CDR3 DNA: TGTGCCAGCAGCCCCCGGACAGGGAACTATGGCTACACCTTC

V gene: TRBV2
J gene: TRBJ2-2
clone size: once
D gene: NA
CDR3 protein: CASNGPRGTGELFF
CDR3 DNA: TGTGCCAGCAACGGGCCGAGGGGGACCGGGGAGCTGTTTTTT